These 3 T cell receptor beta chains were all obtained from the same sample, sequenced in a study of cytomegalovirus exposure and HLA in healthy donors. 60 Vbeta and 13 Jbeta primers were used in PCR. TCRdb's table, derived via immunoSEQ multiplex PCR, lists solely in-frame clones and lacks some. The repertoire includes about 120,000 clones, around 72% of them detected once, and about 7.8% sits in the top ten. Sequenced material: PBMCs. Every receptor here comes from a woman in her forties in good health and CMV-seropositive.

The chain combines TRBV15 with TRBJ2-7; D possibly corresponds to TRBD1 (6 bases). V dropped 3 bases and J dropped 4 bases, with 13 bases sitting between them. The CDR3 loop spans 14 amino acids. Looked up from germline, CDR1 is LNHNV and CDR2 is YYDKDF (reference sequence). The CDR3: CATSRDPRGYEQYF. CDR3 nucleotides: TGTGCCACCAGCAGGGATCCCAGGGGATACGAGCAGTACTTC. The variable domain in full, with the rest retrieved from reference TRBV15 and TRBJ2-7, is DAMVIQNPRYQVTQFGKPVTLSCSQTLNHNVMYWYQQKSSQAPKLLFHYYDKDFNNEADTPDNFQSRRPNTSFCFLDIRSPGLGDTAMYLCATSRDPRGYEQYFGPGTRLTVT.

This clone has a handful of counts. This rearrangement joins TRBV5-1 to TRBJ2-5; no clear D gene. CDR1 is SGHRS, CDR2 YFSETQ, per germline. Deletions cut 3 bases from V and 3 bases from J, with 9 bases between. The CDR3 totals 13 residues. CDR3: CASSSTTKETQYF. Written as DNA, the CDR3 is TGCGCCAGCAGCTCGACAACGAAAGAGACCCAGTACTTC. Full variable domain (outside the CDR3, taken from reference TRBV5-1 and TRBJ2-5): KAGVTQTPRYLIKTRGQQVTLSCSPISGHRSVSWYQQTPGQGLQFLFEYFSETQRNKGNFPGRFSGRQFSNSRSEMNVSTLELGDSALYLCASSSTTKETQYFGPGTRLLVL.

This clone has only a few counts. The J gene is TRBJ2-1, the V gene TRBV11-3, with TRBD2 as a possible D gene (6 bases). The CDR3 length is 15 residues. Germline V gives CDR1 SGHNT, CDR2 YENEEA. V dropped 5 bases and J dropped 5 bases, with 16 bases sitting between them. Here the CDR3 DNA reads TGTGCCAGCAGCGCACGACCGGCTAGCGACAATGAGCAGTTCTTC. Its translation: CASSARPASDNEQFF.